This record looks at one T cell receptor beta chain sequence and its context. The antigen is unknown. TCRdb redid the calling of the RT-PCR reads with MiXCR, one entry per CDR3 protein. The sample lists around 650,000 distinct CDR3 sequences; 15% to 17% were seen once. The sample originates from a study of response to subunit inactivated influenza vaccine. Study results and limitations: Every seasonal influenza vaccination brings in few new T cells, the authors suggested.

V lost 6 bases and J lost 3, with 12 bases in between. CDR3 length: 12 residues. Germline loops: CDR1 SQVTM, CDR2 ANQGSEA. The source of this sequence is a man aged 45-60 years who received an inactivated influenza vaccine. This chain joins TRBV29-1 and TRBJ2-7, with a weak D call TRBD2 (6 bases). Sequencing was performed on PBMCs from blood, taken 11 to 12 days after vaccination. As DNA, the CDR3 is TGCAGCGTGAGGGAGGACTACTACGAGCAGTACTTC. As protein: CSVREDYYEQYF.